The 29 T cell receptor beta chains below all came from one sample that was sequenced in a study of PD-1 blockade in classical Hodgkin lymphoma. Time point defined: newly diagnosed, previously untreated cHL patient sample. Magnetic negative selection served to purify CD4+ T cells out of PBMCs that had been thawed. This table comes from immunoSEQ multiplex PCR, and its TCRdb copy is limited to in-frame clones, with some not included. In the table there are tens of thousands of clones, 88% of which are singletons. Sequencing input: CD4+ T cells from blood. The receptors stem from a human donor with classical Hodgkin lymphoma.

CDR3 bases: TGTGCCACCAGCAAAGCCTTGGGCTCCTACAATGAGCAGTTCTTC. This codes for CATSKALGSYNEQFF. The chain links TRBV15 to TRBJ2-1, with no clear D. Germline V CDR1 and CDR2: LNHNV, YYDKDF (reference sequence). This CDR3 spans 15 amino acids. Trimming stripped 4 bases from V and 0 bases from J, with 10 bases between.

CDR3 in amino acids: CASSVTPAGTEAFF. DNA for the CDR3: TGTGCCAGCAGCGTAACCCCTGCCGGCACTGAAGCTTTCTTT. The chain couples TRBV9 to TRBJ1-1; D remains ambiguous. The V gene's germline CDR1 is SGDLS and CDR2 YYNGEE. The V gene lost 1 base and the J gene lost 4 bases, with 11 bases spanning the gap. The CDR3 runs to 14 residues.

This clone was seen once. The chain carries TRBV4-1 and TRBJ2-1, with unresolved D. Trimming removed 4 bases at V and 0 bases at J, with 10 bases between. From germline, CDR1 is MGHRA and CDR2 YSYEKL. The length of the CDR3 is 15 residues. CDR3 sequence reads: CASSPRRSSYNEQFF. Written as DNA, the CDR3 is TGCGCCAGCAGCCCCCGGCGGAGCTCCTACAATGAGCAGTTCTTC.

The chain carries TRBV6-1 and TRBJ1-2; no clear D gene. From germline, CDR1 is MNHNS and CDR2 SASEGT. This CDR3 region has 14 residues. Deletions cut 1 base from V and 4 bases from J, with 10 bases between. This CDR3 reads CASSEGWAGYGYTF. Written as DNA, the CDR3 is TGTGCCAGCAGTGAAGGGTGGGCAGGCTATGGCTACACCTTC.

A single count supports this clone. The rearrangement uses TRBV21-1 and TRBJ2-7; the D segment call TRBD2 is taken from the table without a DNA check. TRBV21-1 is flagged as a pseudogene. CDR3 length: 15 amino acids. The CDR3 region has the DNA TGTGCCATCGCGCAGGATCTAGCTCGGTCTGGGGAGCAGTACGTC. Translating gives CAIAQDLARSGEQYV.

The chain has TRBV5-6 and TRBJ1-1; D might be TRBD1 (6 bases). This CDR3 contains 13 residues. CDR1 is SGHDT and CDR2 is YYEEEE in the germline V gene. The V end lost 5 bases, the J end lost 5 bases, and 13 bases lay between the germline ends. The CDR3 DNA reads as TGTGCCAGCAGGTCGAAGGGGGGTACTGAAGCTTTCTTT. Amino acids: CASRSKGGTEAFF.

CDR3 DNA: TGTGCCAGCAGCTTCCTAGGACTAGCGGGAGTGGAGCAGTACGTC. Translated, it gives CASSFLGLAGVEQYV. The gene calls are TRBV5-6 and TRBJ2-7, with 13 nucleotides matching TRBD2. V gave up 2 bases and J gave up 7 bases; unmatched junction bases: 6. CDR1 and CDR2 (germline): SGHDT, YYEEEE. The CDR3 is 15 residues long.

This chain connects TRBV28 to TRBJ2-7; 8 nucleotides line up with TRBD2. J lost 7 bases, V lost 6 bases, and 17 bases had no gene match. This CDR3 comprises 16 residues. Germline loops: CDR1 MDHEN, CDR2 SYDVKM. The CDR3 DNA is TGTGCCAGCAGCTCGACTAGCGCCGGGTTGGAGTGGGAGCAGTACTTC. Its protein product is CASSSTSAGLEWEQYF.

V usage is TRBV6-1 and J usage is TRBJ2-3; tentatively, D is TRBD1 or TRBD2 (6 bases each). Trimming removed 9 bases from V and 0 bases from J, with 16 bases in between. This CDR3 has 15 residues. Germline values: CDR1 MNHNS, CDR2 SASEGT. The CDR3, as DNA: TGTGCCAGTTGGGGGGCCGTTGTTAGCACAGATACGCAGTATTTT. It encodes CASWGAVVSTDTQYF.

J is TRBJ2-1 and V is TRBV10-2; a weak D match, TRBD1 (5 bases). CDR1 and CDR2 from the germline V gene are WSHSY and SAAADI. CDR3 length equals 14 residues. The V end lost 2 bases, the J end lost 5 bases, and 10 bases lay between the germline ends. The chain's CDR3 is CASSETGPDNEQFF. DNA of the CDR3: TGCGCCAGCAGTGAGACAGGCCCTGACAATGAGCAGTTCTTC.

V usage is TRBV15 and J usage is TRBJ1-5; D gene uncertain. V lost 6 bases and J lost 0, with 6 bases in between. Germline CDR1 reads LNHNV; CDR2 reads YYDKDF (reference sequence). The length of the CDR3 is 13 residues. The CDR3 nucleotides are TGTGCCACCAGTTTAAATAGCAATCAGCCCCAGCATTTT. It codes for CATSLNSNQPQHF.

CDR3 DNA sequence: TGCGCCAGCATGAAAGACAGCTATGGCTACACCTTC. As protein: CASMKDSYGYTF. The V and J genes are TRBV10-2 and TRBJ1-2, with a weak D call TRBD1 (5 bases). The germline V and J ends were trimmed by 7 bases and 4 bases, with 10 bases remaining between them. The CDR3 runs to 12 residues. Germline V lookup: CDR1 WSHSY, CDR2 SAAADI.

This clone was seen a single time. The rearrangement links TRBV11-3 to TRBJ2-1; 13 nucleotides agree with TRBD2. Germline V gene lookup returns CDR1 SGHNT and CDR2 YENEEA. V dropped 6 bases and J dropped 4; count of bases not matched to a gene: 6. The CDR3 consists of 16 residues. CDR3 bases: TGTGCCAGCAGGGGGCCGGGACTAGCGGGATACAATGAGCAGTTCTTC. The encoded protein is CASRGPGLAGYNEQFF.

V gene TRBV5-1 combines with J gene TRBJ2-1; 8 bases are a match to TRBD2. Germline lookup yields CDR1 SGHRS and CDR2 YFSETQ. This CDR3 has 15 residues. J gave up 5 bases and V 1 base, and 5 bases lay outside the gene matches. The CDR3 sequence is CASSLLLAENNEQFF. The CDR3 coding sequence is TGCGCCAGCAGCTTGTTACTAGCGGAAAACAATGAGCAGTTCTTC.

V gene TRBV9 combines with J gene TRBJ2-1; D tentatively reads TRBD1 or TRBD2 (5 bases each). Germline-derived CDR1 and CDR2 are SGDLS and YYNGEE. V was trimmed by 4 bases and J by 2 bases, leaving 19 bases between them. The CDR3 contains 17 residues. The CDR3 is CASSQMAGTAAYNEQFF. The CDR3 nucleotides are TGTGCCAGCAGCCAAATGGCCGGGACCGCAGCCTACAATGAGCAGTTCTTC.

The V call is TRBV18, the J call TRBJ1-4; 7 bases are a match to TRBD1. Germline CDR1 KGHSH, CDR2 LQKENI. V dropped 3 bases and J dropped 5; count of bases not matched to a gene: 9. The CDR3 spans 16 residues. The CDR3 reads CASSPIKGQTNEKLFF. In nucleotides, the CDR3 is TGTGCCAGCTCACCTATTAAGGGACAGACGAATGAAAAACTGTTTTTT.

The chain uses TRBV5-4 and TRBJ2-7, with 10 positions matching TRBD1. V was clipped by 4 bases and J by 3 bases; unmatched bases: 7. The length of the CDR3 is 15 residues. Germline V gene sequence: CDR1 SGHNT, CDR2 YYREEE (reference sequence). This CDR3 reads CASSTGQGNFYEQYV. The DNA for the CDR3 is TGTGCCAGCAGCACGGGACAGGGGAATTTCTACGAGCAGTACGTC.

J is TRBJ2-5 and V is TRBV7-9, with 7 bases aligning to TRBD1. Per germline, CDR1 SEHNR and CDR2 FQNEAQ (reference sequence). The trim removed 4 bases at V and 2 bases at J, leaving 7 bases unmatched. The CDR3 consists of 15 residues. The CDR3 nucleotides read TGTGCCAGCAGCTACGGGACAGCTAGGCAAGAGACCCAGTACTTC. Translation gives CASSYGTARQETQYF. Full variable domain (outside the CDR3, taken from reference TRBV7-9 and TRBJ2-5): DTGVSQNPRHKITKRGQNVTFRCDPISEHNRLYWYRQTLGQGPEFLTYFQNEAQLEKSRLLSDRFSAERPKGSFSTLEIQRTEQGDSAMYLCASSYGTARQETQYFGPGTRLLVL.

The CDR3 sequence: CAISELQMNTEAFF. In nucleotides, the CDR3 is TGTGCCATCAGTGAGCTGCAGATGAACACTGAAGCTTTCTTT. The chain combines TRBV10-3 with TRBJ1-1; D not certain. The germline gives CDR1 ENHRY, CDR2 SYGVKD. V lost 2 bases, J lost 0 bases, and 7 bases lay in between. This CDR3 is 14 amino acids long.

CDR3 sequence (DNA): TGTGCCAGCACCCAAGAGGTTCAGCCCCAGCATTTT. Its protein is CASTQEVQPQHF. The V gene is TRBV28, the J gene TRBJ1-5, with no clear D. There are 12 residues in the CDR3. The germline V gene has CDR1 MDHEN and CDR2 SYDVKM. V lost 7 bases and J lost 6, with 10 bases in between.

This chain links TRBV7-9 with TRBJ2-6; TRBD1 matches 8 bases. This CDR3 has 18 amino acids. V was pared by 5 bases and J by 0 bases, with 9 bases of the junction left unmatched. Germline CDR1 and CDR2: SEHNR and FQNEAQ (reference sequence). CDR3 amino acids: CASSIVRGRSSGANVLTF. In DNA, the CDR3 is TGTGCCAGCAGCATCGTCAGGGGGCGGTCCTCTGGGGCCAACGTCCTGACTTTC. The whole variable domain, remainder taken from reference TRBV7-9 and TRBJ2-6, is DTGVSQNPRHKITKRGQNVTFRCDPISEHNRLYWYRQTLGQGPEFLTYFQNEAQLEKSRLLSDRFSAERPKGSFSTLEIQRTEQGDSAMYLCASSIVRGRSSGANVLTFGAGSRLTVL.

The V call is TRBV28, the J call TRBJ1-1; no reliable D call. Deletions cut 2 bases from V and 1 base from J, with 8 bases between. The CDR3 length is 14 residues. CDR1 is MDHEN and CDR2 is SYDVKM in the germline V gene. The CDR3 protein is CASSLLPQNTEAFF. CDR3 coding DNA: TGTGCCAGCAGTTTACTCCCACAGAACACTGAAGCTTTCTTT.

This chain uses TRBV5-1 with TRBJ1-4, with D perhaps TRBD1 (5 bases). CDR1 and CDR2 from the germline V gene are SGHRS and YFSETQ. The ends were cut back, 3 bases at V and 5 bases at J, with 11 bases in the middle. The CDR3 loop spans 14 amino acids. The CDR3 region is CASSSGTLNEKLFF. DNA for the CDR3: TGCGCCAGCAGCTCCGGGACTCTCAATGAAAAACTGTTTTTT.

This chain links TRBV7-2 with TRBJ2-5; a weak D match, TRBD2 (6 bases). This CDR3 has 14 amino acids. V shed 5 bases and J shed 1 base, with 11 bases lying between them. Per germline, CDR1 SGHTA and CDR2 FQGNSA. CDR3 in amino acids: CASSLPRGQETQYF. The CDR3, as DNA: TGTGCCAGCAGCCTCCCGCGGGGCCAAGAGACCCAGTACTTC.

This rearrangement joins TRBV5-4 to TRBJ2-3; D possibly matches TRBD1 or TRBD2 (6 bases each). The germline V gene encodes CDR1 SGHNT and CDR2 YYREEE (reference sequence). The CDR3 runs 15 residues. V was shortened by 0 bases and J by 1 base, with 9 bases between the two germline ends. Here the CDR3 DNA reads TGTGCCAGCAGCTTGGCGGGGGCCGGCACAGATACGCAGTATTTT. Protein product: CASSLAGAGTDTQYF.

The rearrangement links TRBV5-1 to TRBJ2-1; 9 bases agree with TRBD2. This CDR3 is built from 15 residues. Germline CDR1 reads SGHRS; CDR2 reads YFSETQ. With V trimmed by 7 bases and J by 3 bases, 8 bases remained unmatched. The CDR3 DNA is TGCGCCAGCTCGCTTAGCGGGGGCAACTACAATGAGCAGTTCTTC. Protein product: CASSLSGGNYNEQFF.

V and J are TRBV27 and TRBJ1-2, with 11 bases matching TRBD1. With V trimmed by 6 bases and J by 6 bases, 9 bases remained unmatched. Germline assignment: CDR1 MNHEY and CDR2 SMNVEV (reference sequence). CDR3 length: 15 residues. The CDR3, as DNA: TGTGCCAGCAGGAGGACAGGGGGCGCAGCGAATGGCTACACCTTC. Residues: CASRRTGGAANGYTF.

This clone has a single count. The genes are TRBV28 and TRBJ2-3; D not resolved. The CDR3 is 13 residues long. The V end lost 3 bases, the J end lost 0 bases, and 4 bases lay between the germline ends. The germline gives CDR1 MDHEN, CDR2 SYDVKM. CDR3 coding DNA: TGTGCCAGCAGTTTTGGCAGCACAGATACGCAGTATTTT. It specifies CASSFGSTDTQYF. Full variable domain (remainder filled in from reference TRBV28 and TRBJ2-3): DVKVTQSSRYLVKRTGEKVFLECVQDMDHENMFWYRQDPGLGLRLIYFSYDVKMKEKGDIPEGYSVSREKKERFSLILESASTNQTSMYLCASSFGSTDTQYFGPGTRLTVL.

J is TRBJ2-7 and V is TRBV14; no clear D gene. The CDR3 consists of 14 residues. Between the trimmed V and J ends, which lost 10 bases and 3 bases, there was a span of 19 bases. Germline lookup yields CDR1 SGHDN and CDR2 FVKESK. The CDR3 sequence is CATLKIRLLYEQYF. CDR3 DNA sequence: TGTGCCACCCTCAAGATTCGACTCCTCTACGAGCAGTACTTC.